These T cell receptor beta chains were read from a single sample in a study of blood T cell repertoires in COVID-19. Method: immunoSEQ multiplex PCR; TCRdb's copy keeps in-frame clones and lacks some. The data show approximately 90,000 clones, about 83% seen once. Sequencing was done on a sample of peripheral blood. The source is a human donor in a cohort sampled during active COVID-19. CDR3s include the opening cysteine and the closing phenylalanine or tryptophan. The D gene is left open where the match is weak. The listing skips clone size in some rows; elsewhere it reads once, few, many or a size class.

v_gene	d_gene	abundance	j_gene	CDR3aa	CDR3nt
TRBV4-1	TRBD2	NA	TRBJ2-4	CASSQGSSGSNIQYF	TGCGCCAGCAGCCAAGGATCTAGCGGGAGCAACATTCAGTACTTC
TRBV28	NA	NA	TRBJ2-5	CASSSLRKETQYF	TGTGCCAGCAGTTCCTTGCGCAAAGAGACCCAGTACTTC
TRBV18	TRBD2	once	TRBJ2-7	CASSQTPGTRYPYEQYF	TGTGCCAGCTCGCAAACCCCCGGGACTAGGTACCCCTACGAGCAGTACTTC
TRBV28	TRBD2	few	TRBJ2-7	CASSSIPGTSVKEQYF	TGTGCCAGCAGTTCAATCCCCGGGACTAGCGTCAAAGAGCAGTACTTC
TRBV30	NA	NA	TRBJ2-1	CAWSVPGRGYEQFF	TGTGCCTGGAGTGTACCCGGGAGAGGGTATGAGCAGTTCTTC
TRBV7-3	NA	NA	TRBJ2-5	CASSLAPDPGETQYF	TGTGCCAGCAGCTTAGCTCCGGACCCAGGGGAGACCCAGTACTTC
TRBV29-1	NA	NA	TRBJ1-2	CSAEGGRGYTF	TGCAGCGCCGAGGGGGGGCGAGGCTACACCTTC
TRBV3-1/TRBV3-2	NA	NA	TRBJ2-3	CASSTRGGGDTQYF	TGTGCCAGCAGCACCCGAGGGGGTGGAGATACGCAGTATTTT
TRBV19	NA	NA	TRBJ2-5	CASSFGGQETQYF	TGTGCCAGTAGTTTCGGAGGGCAAGAGACCCAGTACTTC
TRBV6-5	NA	NA	TRBJ2-4	CASRILTTNRVIQYF	TGTGCCAGCAGAATACTTACAACCAACCGGGTCATTCAGTACTTC
TRBV19	TRBD1	once	TRBJ1-5	CASTTGQRYNQPQHF	TGTGCCAGCACTACGGGACAGCGGTATAATCAGCCCCAGCATTTT
TRBV19	TRBD1	NA	TRBJ2-1	CASSVEGDRIRNEQFF	TGTGCCAGTAGTGTCGAAGGGGACAGGATCCGCAATGAGCAGTTCTTC
TRBV6-6	NA	few	TRBJ1-5	CASSFGQSSNQPQHF	TGTGCCAGCAGTTTTGGACAGTCGAGCAATCAGCCCCAGCATTTT
TRBV9	TRBD1	NA	TRBJ1-4	CASSVGTGGGEKLFF	TGTGCCAGCAGCGTAGGGACAGGGGGCGGTGAAAAACTGTTTTTT
TRBV27	NA	NA	TRBJ2-7	CASSSNPLYEQYF	TGTGCCAGCAGTTCCAACCCGCTATACGAGCAGTACTTC
TRBV19	NA	NA	TRBJ1-5	CASSTGRDQPQHF	TGTGCCAGTAGTACTGGGAGGGATCAGCCCCAGCATTTT
TRBV4-1	NA	few	TRBJ2-7	CASSQDHGGVGSYEQYF	TGCGCCAGCAGCCAAGATCATGGCGGGGTGGGGTCCTACGAGCAGTACTTC
TRBV28	TRBD2	NA	TRBJ2-1	CASSLGQLAGGWDEQFF	TGTGCCAGCAGTTTAGGTCAACTAGCGGGAGGGTGGGATGAGCAGTTCTTC
TRBV7-9	NA	NA	TRBJ2-1	CASSARSANLTSYNEQFF	TGTGCCAGCAGCGCGAGGTCGGCCAATTTGACCTCCTACAATGAGCAGTTCTTC
TRBV18	TRBD2	NA	TRBJ2-2	CASSPTAGGSTGELFF	TGTGCCAGCTCACCAACGGCGGGGGGGAGCACCGGGGAGCTGTTTTTT
TRBV7-9	TRBD1	NA	TRBJ2-3	CASSFGGGTGLSSTDTQYF	TGTGCCAGCAGCTTCGGCGGCGGGACAGGGTTGTCAAGCACAGATACGCAGTATTTT
TRBV28	TRBD1	NA	TRBJ1-1	CASSRGMNTEAFF	TGTGCCAGCAGCAGGGGGATGAACACTGAAGCTTTCTTT
TRBV5-8	NA	NA	TRBJ1-2	CASSRGVTYGYTF	TGTGCCAGCAGCCGGGGAGTTACCTATGGCTACACCTTC
TRBV9	NA	NA	TRBJ2-2	CASSVQTGSGELFF	TGTGCCAGCAGCGTACAGACGGGATCCGGGGAGCTGTTTTTT
TRBV30	NA	NA	TRBJ1-5	CAFSQGDQPQHF	TGTGCCTTCTCACAGGGTGACCAGCCCCAGCATTTT
TRBV6-2/TRBV6-3	NA	NA	TRBJ2-5	CASSYFRGAQETQYF	TGTGCCAGCAGTTACTTCAGGGGGGCCCAAGAGACCCAGTACTTC
TRBV6-2/TRBV6-3	NA	NA	TRBJ2-1	CASSEAYNEQFF	TGTGCCAGCAGTGAGGCGTACAATGAGCAGTTCTTC
TRBV6-5	NA	NA	TRBJ2-1	CASSYSDSLYNEQFF	TGTGCCAGCAGTTACTCGGACAGCCTCTACAATGAGCAGTTCTTC
TRBV7-9	NA	NA	TRBJ2-7	CASSRDTRYEQYF	TGTGCCAGCAGCCGGGACACCCGCTACGAGCAGTACTTC
TRBV5-1	NA	NA	TRBJ2-3	CASSQGRTDTQYF	TGCGCCAGCAGCCAAGGGAGAACAGATACGCAGTATTTT
TRBV28	NA	NA	TRBJ2-2	CASRRNTGELFF	TGTGCCAGCAGGAGGAACACCGGGGAGCTGTTTTTT
TRBV25-1	NA	NA	TRBJ1-6	CASSDWARGGLGNSPLHF	TGTGCCAGCAGTGATTGGGCTCGAGGGGGTTTGGGGAATTCACCCCTCCACTTT
TRBV11-2	TRBD2	NA	TRBJ2-5	CASSPRVLAGGLQETQYF	TGTGCCAGCAGCCCCCGAGTCCTGGCGGGAGGGTTACAAGAGACCCAGTACTTC
TRBV7-9	TRBD1	NA	TRBJ2-6	CASSRTGAGANVLTF	TGTGCCAGCAGCCGGACAGGGGCAGGGGCCAACGTCCTGACTTTC
TRBV5-6	NA	NA	TRBJ1-4	CASSSDSNEKLFF	TGTGCCAGCAGCTCGGACAGTAATGAAAAACTGTTTTTT
TRBV7-9	TRBD2	NA	TRBJ2-1	CASSTLGLAAGGSYNEQFF	TGTGCCAGCAGCACCCTCGGTCTAGCGGCTGGGGGGTCCTACAATGAGCAGTTCTTC
TRBV28	TRBD2	medium-sized	TRBJ2-1	CASSKIKGLASVNEQFF	TGTGCCAGCAGTAAGATTAAGGGACTAGCATCCGTCAATGAGCAGTTCTTC
TRBV30	NA	NA	TRBJ1-5	CAWSALGQSNQPQHF	TGTGCCTGGAGTGCCCTTGGACAGAGCAATCAGCCCCAGCATTTT
TRBV7-9	NA	NA	TRBJ2-2	CASSFARSTNTGELFF	TGTGCCAGCAGCTTTGCGAGGTCAACGAACACCGGGGAGCTGTTTTTT
TRBV6-5	TRBD1	NA	TRBJ2-5	CASRRQGGGETQYF	TGTGCCAGCAGGAGACAGGGGGGGGGAGAGACCCAGTACTTC
TRBV4-2	NA	few	TRBJ1-1	CASSQPAGFEAFF	TGTGCCAGCAGCCAACCCGCAGGGTTTGAAGCTTTCTTT
TRBV7-2	NA	NA	TRBJ2-1	CASSRTLDEQFF	TGTGCCAGCAGCCGGACTTTGGATGAGCAGTTCTTC
TRBV9	NA	once	TRBJ2-1	CASSVGLAEGNEQFF	TGTGCCAGCAGCGTAGGGTTGGCGGAGGGGAATGAGCAGTTCTTC
TRBV5-1	NA	NA	TRBJ2-1	CASRSGETYNEQFF	TGCGCCAGCAGGTCGGGAGAAACCTACAATGAGCAGTTCTTC
TRBV28	NA	NA	TRBJ2-5	CASNQLAPQETQYF	TGTGCCAGCAACCAACTAGCCCCCCAAGAGACCCAGTACTTC
TRBV19	TRBD2	NA	TRBJ2-5	CASSIGLAGVGETQYF	TGTGCCAGTAGTATCGGACTAGCGGGAGTAGGGGAGACCCAGTACTTC
TRBV7-8	TRBD2	NA	TRBJ2-1	CASSFKGASGTGRNEQFF	TGTGCCAGCAGTTTTAAGGGAGCTAGCGGAACCGGGCGGAATGAGCAGTTCTTC
TRBV13	TRBD2	NA	TRBJ2-1	CASSLRLAGVGWNEQFF	TGTGCCAGCAGCCTTAGACTAGCGGGAGTTGGGTGGAATGAGCAGTTCTTC
TRBV4-3	NA	many	TRBJ1-4	CASSPLQGISEKLFF	TGCGCCAGCAGCCCACTCCAGGGTATAAGCGAAAAACTGTTTTTT
TRBV7-9	NA	NA	TRBJ2-2	CASNSDTGELFF	TGTGCCAGCAACTCGGACACCGGGGAGCTGTTTTTT
TRBV6-8	NA	NA	TRBJ2-5	CARLPERPQRETQYF	TGTGCCAGACTGCCCGAACGGCCTCAGCGAGAGACCCAGTACTTC
TRBV4-1	TRBD2	NA	TRBJ2-1	CASSQDLAGGRYEQFF	TGCGCCAGCAGCCAAGATTTGGCGGGAGGGCGGTATGAGCAGTTCTTC
TRBV4-1	NA	NA	TRBJ1-3	CASSPGISSGNTIYF	TGCGCCAGCAGCCCAGGAATCAGCTCTGGAAACACCATATATTTT
TRBV28	NA	once	TRBJ2-3	CASSHTGKGTDTQYF	TGTGCCAGCAGTCACACAGGGAAGGGGACAGATACGCAGTATTTT
TRBV27	TRBD2	NA	TRBJ2-1	CASSWTSSSNEQFF	TGTGCCAGCAGTTGGACTAGTTCCTCCAATGAGCAGTTCTTC